The next 5 T cell receptor beta chains were all read from a single sample in a study of T cell clonality in common variable immunodeficiency. Measured with immunoSEQ multiplex PCR; TCRdb has only the in-frame clones, and not every one. Observed in the sample are tens of thousands of clones, none of them singletons. Sequenced: peripheral blood mononuclear cells. The receptors were gathered from a person aged 18 to 75 in good health.

This clone was detected many times. The CDR3 end falls 3 residues outside the read, so it is completed with the germline J gene. This chain uses TRBV6-2 or TRBV6-3 with TRBJ1-1; D unclear. The CDR3 spans 14 residues. V lost 5 bases and J lost 0, with 10 bases in between. In germline, CDR1 is MNHEY, CDR2 SVGEGT. This chain's CDR3 is CASSKATLNTEAFF. The covered CDR3 bases are TGTGCCAGCAGTAAGGCAACCCTGAACACTGAA.

Ten or more counts support this clone. Coverage ceases 3 residues before the CDR3 finishes, and the germline J gene fills in the end. This chain joins TRBV18 and TRBJ1-2; maybe TRBD1 (5 bases). Germline V gene data show CDR1 as KGHSH and CDR2 as LQKENI. There are 13 residues in the CDR3. V was cut by 5 bases and J by 4 bases, with 11 bases left in between. CDR3: CASSSDSLYGYTF. CDR3 DNA, as far as it was read: TGTGCCAGCTCATCCGACAGCCTCTATGGC.

This clone was counted at least ten times. The CDR3 extends 3 residues past the end of the read, so its final part is completed from the germline J gene. The genes are TRBV11-3 and TRBJ1-4; tentative D call: TRBD1 (5 bases). The CDR3 sequence is 15 residues long. Germline-derived CDR1 and CDR2 are SGHNT and YENEEA. Trimming shortened V by 2 bases and J by 1 base, and 8 bases separated the two germline ends. The part of the CDR3 DNA that was read is TGTGCCAGCAGCTTACGGGGGATAACTAATGAAAAA. Amino acid sequence: CASSLRGITNEK. The whole CDR3 region reads CASSLRGITNEKLFF.

This clone was recorded at least ten times. The read is 3 residues too short to cover the CDR3 end, so that end is filled in from the germline J gene. The chain recombines TRBV19 with TRBJ1-6, with 10 bases lining up with TRBD1. The CDR3 has 14 amino acids. With 7 bases clipped from V and 9 bases from J, the junction kept 6 bases outside the gene matches. The germline gives CDR1 LNHDA, CDR2 SQIVND (reference sequence). CDR3 amino acids: CASTPGQGFSPLHF. CDR3 DNA (partial): TGTGCCAGTACCCCGGGACAGGGGTTTTCACCC.

This clone was seen many times. Coverage ceases 3 residues before the CDR3 finishes, and the germline J gene fills in the end. The chain recombines TRBV30 with TRBJ2-3; 7 positions match TRBD1. CDR1 and CDR2 from the germline V gene are GTSNPN and SVGIG (reference sequence). The CDR3 covers 15 residues. V lost 0 bases and J lost 0; bases outside the gene matches: 3. The CDR3: CAWSVGTASTDTQYF. The sequenced CDR3 bases are TGTGCCTGGAGTGTCGGGACAGCTAGCACAGATACG.